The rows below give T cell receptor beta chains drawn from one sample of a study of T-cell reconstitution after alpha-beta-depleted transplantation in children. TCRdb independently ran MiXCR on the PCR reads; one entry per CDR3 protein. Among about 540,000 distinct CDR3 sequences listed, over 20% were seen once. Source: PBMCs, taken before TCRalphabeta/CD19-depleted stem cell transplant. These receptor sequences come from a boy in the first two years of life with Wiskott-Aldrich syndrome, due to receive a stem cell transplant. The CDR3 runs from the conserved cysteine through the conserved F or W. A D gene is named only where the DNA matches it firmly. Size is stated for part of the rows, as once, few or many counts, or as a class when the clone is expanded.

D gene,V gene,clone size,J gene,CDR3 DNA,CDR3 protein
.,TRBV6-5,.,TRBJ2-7,TGTGCCAGCAGTTACAAGGCAGGTAGCTCCTACGAGCAGTACTTC,CASSYKAGSSYEQYF
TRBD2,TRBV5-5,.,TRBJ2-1,TGTGCCACCAAGGGACTAGCGGGAGTACATGAGCAGTTCTTC,CATKGLAGVHEQFF
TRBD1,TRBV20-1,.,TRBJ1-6,TGCAGTGCTCGACAGGGTTTACCCCACGATTCACCCCTCCACTTT,CSARQGLPHDSPLHF
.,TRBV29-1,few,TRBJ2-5,TGCAGCGTGGTCCGGGATACGCTGGAGACCCAGTACTTC,CSVVRDTLETQYF
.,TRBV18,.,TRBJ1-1,TGTGCCAGCTCACCAAAAGCCGCGGGCACTGAAGCTTTCTTT,CASSPKAAGTEAFF
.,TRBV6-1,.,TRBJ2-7,TGTGCCAGCAGGAGGGTTAGCTCCTACGAGCAGTACTTC,CASRRVSSYEQYF
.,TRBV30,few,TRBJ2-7,TGTGCCTGGACCGGAGCCTACGAGCAGTACTTC,CAWTGAYEQYF
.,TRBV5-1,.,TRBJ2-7,TGCGCCAGCAGCTCGGACCCGGGACCCTACGAGCAGTACTTC,CASSSDPGPYEQYF
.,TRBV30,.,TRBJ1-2,TGTGCCTGGAGTGAAACGCTTTCTATCTATGGCTACACCTTC,CAWSETLSIYGYTF
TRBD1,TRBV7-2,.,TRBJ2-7,TGTGCCAGCAGCTTAGTAGTAGCGCCGGGACAGGGAGACGAGCAGTACTTC,CASSLVVAPGQGDEQYF
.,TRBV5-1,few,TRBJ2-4,TGCGCCAGCAGCTTGAGTACCGATCTAGCCAAAAACATTCAGTACTTC,CASSLSTDLAKNIQYF
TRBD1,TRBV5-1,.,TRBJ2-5,TGCGCCAGCAGCTTGGGAACAGGGGTCGGGACCCAGTACTTC,CASSLGTGVGTQYF
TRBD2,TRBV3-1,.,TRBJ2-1,TGTGCCAGCAGCCAATTCACTAGCGGGAGCTCCTACAATGAGCAGTTCTTC,CASSQFTSGSSYNEQFF